This TCR beta chain derives from a study of identical twins. Study-wide results and caveats: In monozygotic twins, models underestimated the sharing of out-of-frame TCR alpha.

MiXCR, run by TCRdb on the 5' RACE reads, gives a single entry per CDR3 protein. The sample includes more than 1.5 million distinct CDR3 sequences, around 33% of them seen just once. J was trimmed by 3 bases and V by 3 bases; bases with no gene match: 4. The CDR3 is 15 residues long. Germline-derived CDR1 and CDR2 are SGHKS and YYEKEE (reference sequence). In this sample, this clonotype turned up many times. The target antigen is unknown. The V and J genes are TRBV5-5 and TRBJ2-7, with 12 bases that match TRBD2. This TCR was sampled from a newborn girl in good health. The sequenced sample consisted of cord blood. CDR3: CASSSLAGGNYEQYF. The CDR3 DNA sequence: TGTGCCAGCAGCTCCCTAGCGGGAGGGAACTACGAGCAGTACTTC.